The rows below give T cell receptor beta chains drawn from one sample of a study of immune cell composition in non-small cell lung cancer. The protocol was immunoSEQ multiplex PCR, while the TCRdb copy is restricted to in-frame clones and leaves out a portion. The data contain nearly 10,000 clones, 60% to 80% of them singletons. Source material: lung tumor tissue. Receptor source: a human donor with non-small cell lung cancer. CDR3s include the opening cysteine and the closing phenylalanine or tryptophan. D genes are given only for firm matches. For some rows the clone size is stated as once, few or many, or as a class when expanded; others skip it.

clone size,V gene,J gene,D gene,CDR3 DNA,CDR3 protein
-,TRBV27,TRBJ2-7,TRBD1,TGTGCCAGCAGTTTTAACACAGGGGGCCGGAACGAGCAGTACTTC,CASSFNTGGRNEQYF
-,TRBV11-2,TRBJ1-1,TRBD1,TGTGCCAGCAGGTCCGGGACAGGGGTATTAAGGGTGACTGAAGCTTTCTTT,CASRSGTGVLRVTEAFF
once,TRBV9,TRBJ1-5,-,TGTGCCAGCAGCCAAACAAGTTATAGCAATCAGCCCCAGCATTTT,CASSQTSYSNQPQHF
-,TRBV7-8,TRBJ2-2,-,TGTGCCAGCAGCTTAGCGCTACCGGGGGAGCTGTTTTTT,CASSLALPGELFF
-,TRBV15,TRBJ1-6,TRBD1,TGTGCCACCAGCAGAGGGGGACAGGGTATCAATTCACCCCTCCACTTT,CATSRGGQGINSPLHF
-,TRBV7-9,TRBJ2-1,-,TGTGCCAGCACCCTCGGGGACTGGACTAATGAGCAGTTCTTC,CASTLGDWTNEQFF
-,TRBV11-2,TRBJ2-5,TRBD2,TGTGCCAGCAGCTTAGTGACGGGGGGGCCAGAGACCCAGTACTTC,CASSLVTGGPETQYF
-,TRBV6-6,TRBJ1-1,-,TGTGCCAGCAGTTACTCGGCAGACACTGAAGCTTTCTTT,CASSYSADTEAFF
-,TRBV7-8,TRBJ2-7,-,TGTGCCAGCAGTTCGGACCAGATCGGGCAGTACTTC,CASSSDQIGQYF
-,TRBV5-8,TRBJ2-1,TRBD1,TGTGCCAGCAGCCCGACAGGGAGCTCCTACAATGAGCAGTTCTTC,CASSPTGSSYNEQFF
-,TRBV11-2,TRBJ1-1,TRBD1,TGTGCCAGCAGCCCCGGACAGGGGCCGGGCACTGAAGCTTTCTTT,CASSPGQGPGTEAFF
-,TRBV15,TRBJ1-1,-,TGTGCCACCAGCATTGTGGCAACTGAAGCTTTCTTT,CATSIVATEAFF
-,TRBV6-6,TRBJ1-2,-,TGTGCCAGCAGTTACGGGGGGGCAATGGGGGATGGCTACACCTTC,CASSYGGAMGDGYTF
once,TRBV10-2,TRBJ2-3,-,TGCGCCAGCAGGGACAGCGGGACAGATACGCAGTATTTT,CASRDSGTDTQYF
-,TRBV18,TRBJ1-4,-,TGTGCCAGCAACACACACCCGGTTCAGGGTGGTGAAAAACTGTTTTTT,CASNTHPVQGGEKLFF
-,TRBV7-9,TRBJ1-2,TRBD1,TGTGCCAGCAGCCATACAGGGGGCGGTGGCTACACCTTC,CASSHTGGGGYTF
-,TRBV7-9,TRBJ1-5,TRBD1,TGTGCCAGCAGCGCCGTCGACAGGGTCCGCCAGCCCCAGCATTTT,CASSAVDRVRQPQHF
-,TRBV6-5,TRBJ1-6,-,TGTGCCAGCAGTTACTCTAACCGGTTCAATTCACCCCTCCACTTT,CASSYSNRFNSPLHF
few,TRBV29-1,TRBJ1-2,-,TGCAGCGTTGATTCTGGGGGCTACACCTTC,CSVDSGGYTF
-,TRBV7-3,TRBJ1-2,TRBD1,TGTGCCAGCAGCTTCTACAGGGGAGAGGGCTATGGCTACACCTTC,CASSFYRGEGYGYTF
-,TRBV10-1,TRBJ1-6,TRBD1,TGCGCCAGCAGTGAGCGGGACAGGGTGCGGTCACCCCTCCACTTT,CASSERDRVRSPLHF
-,TRBV5-8,TRBJ2-1,TRBD2,TGTGCCAGCAGCGGGACCGGGACTAGGTTTTTCAATGAGCAGTTCTTC,CASSGTGTRFFNEQFF
few,TRBV11-3,TRBJ2-5,-,TGTGCCAGCAGCGTCCGGACCGCAAGAGAGACCCAGTACTTC,CASSVRTARETQYF
-,TRBV5-5,TRBJ1-4,-,TGTGCCAGCAGCTTGGCTGGTGAAAAACTGTTTTTT,CASSLAGEKLFF
-,TRBV15,TRBJ1-4,TRBD1,TGTGCCACCAGCAGGGGACAGGGACAGGTGTATGAAAAACTGTTTTTT,CATSRGQGQVYEKLFF
-,TRBV4-3,TRBJ2-4,TRBD2,TGCGCCAGCAGCCAAGATGCGGGGGGGAACATTCAGTACTTC,CASSQDAGGNIQYF
-,TRBV6-6,TRBJ1-2,-,TGTGCCAGCAGGGGGGGATCTCTTAACTATGGCTACACCTTC,CASRGGSLNYGYTF
-,TRBV5-4,TRBJ2-7,TRBD1,TGTGCCAGCAGCTTGGCCGACGGGACAGGCTCCTACGAGCAGTACTTC,CASSLADGTGSYEQYF
-,TRBV19,TRBJ1-5,-,TGTGCCAGTAGTATACCCGGCACGATCAATCAGCCCCAGCATTTT,CASSIPGTINQPQHF